The rows below give T cell receptor beta chains drawn from one sample of a study of cytomegalovirus exposure and HLA in healthy donors. The data were produced by immunoSEQ multiplex PCR, yet TCRdb's version contains in-frame clones alone and is incomplete. Of approximately 100,000 clones listed, around three quarters were seen once; the top ten hold over 9.5%. Material for sequencing was PBMCs. These TCRs come from a middle-aged man in good health and CMV-seropositive. CDR3s leave out the opening cysteine and the closing phenylalanine or tryptophan.

TRBJ1-6	TRBV28	ASSVGQDPLH
TRBJ1-1	TRBV5-4	ASSLGQGFAEAF
TRBJ2-1	TRBV7-2	ASSLAGRATEQF
TRBJ2-1	TRBV15	ATSRVWDSGYNEQF
TRBJ2-1	TRBV7-3	ASSLSGENYNEQF
TRBJ2-6	TRBV15	ATSTGGRTGGERGANVLT
TRBJ1-1	TRBV30	AWTGQMNTEAF
TRBJ1-2	TRBV2	ASRQESGYYGYT
TRBJ2-2	TRBV11-1	ASSSEPGGAGGELF
TRBJ2-6	TRBV9	ASSERTGALSGANGLT
TRBJ1-5	TRBV4-1	ASSQVVREDQPQH
TRBJ2-7	TRBV2	ASKERTGTLAEQY
TRBJ2-7	TRBV5-4	ASSLGTSGAYEQY
TRBJ1-2	TRBV28	ASSLLPNYGYT
TRBJ1-4	TRBV18	ASSSRTGSFRAATNEKLF
TRBJ2-6	TRBV28	ASSTRTGGNSGANVLT
TRBJ2-7	TRBV4-3	ASSEAGDRAYEQY
TRBJ1-4	TRBV11-2	ASSSGQGAGEKLF
TRBJ1-2	TRBV19	ASSIFGGAAYGYT
TRBJ2-2	TRBV14	ASSPRRAGYPGELF
TRBJ1-1	TRBV7-6	ASSGDRDRLNTEAF
TRBJ2-5	TRBV4-3	ASSRTVQETQY
TRBJ2-7	TRBV5-8	ASQDRGSYEQY
TRBJ2-1	TRBV9	ASSGPAGSYNEQF
TRBJ2-5	TRBV18	ASSPSGPIQETQY
TRBJ1-2	TRBV5-5	ASSFLAGTDPNYGYT
TRBJ1-2	TRBV7-9	SSSREAPYGYT
TRBJ2-5	TRBV4-3	ASSHFGQGRQETQY
TRBJ2-5	TRBV27	ASSPSGTGWQTQY
TRBJ1-1	TRBV4-1	ASSPGLVNTEAF
TRBJ2-1	TRBV2	ASSATSGGVNEQF
TRBJ2-5	TRBV28	ASSLMRAQETQY
TRBJ1-5	TRBV7-6	ASSSGSGPQH
TRBJ2-5	TRBV7-6	ASSFRLQETQY
TRBJ2-6	TRBV5-1	ASSGGRVSGANVLT
TRBJ1-1	TRBV5-1	ASRIQGRDTEAF
TRBJ1-1	TRBV19	ASSIGWMNTEAF
TRBJ2-7	TRBV9	ASSAIAHRGEQY
TRBJ2-3	TRBV7-2	ASSIETTRSQY
TRBJ1-6	TRBV6-1	ASSRQHDYNSPLH
TRBJ1-2	TRBV6-5	ASSYSLSPAVDGYT
TRBJ1-2	TRBV18	ASSPMQGAKYGYT
TRBJ2-5	TRBV27	ASSPDGEIETQY
TRBJ1-5	TRBV6-1	ASSESVGHSNQPQH
TRBJ2-7	TRBV19	ASSHNRGGPSYEQY
TRBJ2-3	TRBV5-6	ASSEGTGRPDTQY
TRBJ1-6	TRBV11-2	ASSLDGTGDSPLH